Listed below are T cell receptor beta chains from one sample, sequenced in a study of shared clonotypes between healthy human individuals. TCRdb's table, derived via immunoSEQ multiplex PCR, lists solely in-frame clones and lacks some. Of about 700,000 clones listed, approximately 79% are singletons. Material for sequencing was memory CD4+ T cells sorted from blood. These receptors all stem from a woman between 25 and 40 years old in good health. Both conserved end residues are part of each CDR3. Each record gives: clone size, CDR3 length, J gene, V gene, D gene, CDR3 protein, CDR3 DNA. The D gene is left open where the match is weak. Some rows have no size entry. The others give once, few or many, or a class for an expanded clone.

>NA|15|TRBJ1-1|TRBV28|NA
CASSLYGARNTEAFF
TGTGCCAGCAGTTTATACGGGGCAAGAAACACTGAAGCTTTCTTT
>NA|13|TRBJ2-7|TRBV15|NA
CATSSSQGYEQYF
TGTGCCACCAGCAGTTCACAGGGTTACGAGCAGTACTTC
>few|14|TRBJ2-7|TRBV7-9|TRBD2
CASSLSGRVNEQYF
TGTGCCAGCAGCTTAAGCGGGAGAGTAAACGAGCAGTACTTC
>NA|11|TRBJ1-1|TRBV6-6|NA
CASSRQTEAFF
TGTGCCAGCAGTCGACAGACTGAAGCTTTCTTT
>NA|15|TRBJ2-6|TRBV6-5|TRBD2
CASDHAGAGANVLTF
TGTGCCAGCGACCACGCGGGGGCTGGGGCCAACGTCCTGACTTTC
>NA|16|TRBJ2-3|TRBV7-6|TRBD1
CASRPTGTGRTDTQYF
TGTGCCAGCAGGCCCACCGGGACAGGACGCACAGATACGCAGTATTTT
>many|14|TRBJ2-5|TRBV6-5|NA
CASSQGGGGETQYF
TGTGCCAGCAGTCAGGGAGGGGGTGGAGAGACCCAGTACTTC
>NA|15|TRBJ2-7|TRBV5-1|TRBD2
CASSPVAGGPYEQYF
TGCGCCAGCAGCCCTGTAGCGGGAGGGCCCTACGAGCAGTACTTC
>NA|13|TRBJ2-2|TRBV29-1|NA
CSVDGANTGELFF
TGCAGCGTTGACGGGGCGAACACCGGGGAGCTGTTTTTT
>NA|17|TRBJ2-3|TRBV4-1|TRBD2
CASSQTPLAGDVDTQYF
TGCGCCAGCAGCCAAACTCCACTAGCGGGAGATGTAGATACGCAGTATTTT
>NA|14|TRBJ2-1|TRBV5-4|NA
CASSFVEPYNEQFF
TGTGCCAGCAGCTTCGTAGAACCCTACAATGAGCAGTTCTTC
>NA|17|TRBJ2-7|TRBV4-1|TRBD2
CASSQGPVAGVSYEQYF
TGCGCCAGCAGCCAAGGACCCGTAGCGGGAGTCTCCTACGAGCAGTACTTC
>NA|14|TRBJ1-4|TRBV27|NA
CASRRIQKGEKLFF
TGTGCCAGCCGACGGATCCAAAAGGGTGAAAAACTGTTTTTT
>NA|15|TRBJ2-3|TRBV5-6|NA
CASSPQGGRTDTQYF
TGTGCCAGCAGCCCGCAGGGCGGCCGCACAGATACGCAGTATTTT
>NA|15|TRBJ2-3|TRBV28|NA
CASLGAALATDTQYF
TGTGCCAGTCTGGGTGCTGCGTTGGCGACAGATACGCAGTATTTT
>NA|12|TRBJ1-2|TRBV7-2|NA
CASSFRSGGYTF
TGTGCCAGCAGCTTTCGTTCGGGAGGCTACACCTTC
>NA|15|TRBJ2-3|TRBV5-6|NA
CASSTFGVGGDTQYF
TGTGCCAGCAGCACCTTCGGGGTTGGGGGAGATACGCAGTATTTT
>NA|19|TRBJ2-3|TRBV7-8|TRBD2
CASTPRGLAGVGATDTQYF
TGTGCCAGCACCCCCCGCGGACTAGCGGGAGTTGGGGCCACAGATACGCAGTATTTT
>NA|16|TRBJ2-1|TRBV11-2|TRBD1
CASTPTQGVSYNEQFF
TGTGCCAGCACCCCGACCCAGGGGGTCTCCTACAATGAGCAGTTCTTC
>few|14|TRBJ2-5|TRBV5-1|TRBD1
CASSDRTGGETQYF
TGCGCCAGCAGCGACAGGACAGGGGGAGAGACCCAGTACTTC
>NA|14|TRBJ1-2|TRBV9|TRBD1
CASSEGQGNYGYTF
TGTGCCAGCAGCGAAGGACAGGGTAACTATGGCTACACCTTC
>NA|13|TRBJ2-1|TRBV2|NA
CASTIGLYNEQFF
TGTGCCAGCACTATTGGCCTATACAATGAGCAGTTCTTC
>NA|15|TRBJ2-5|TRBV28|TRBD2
CASRQEREGPETQYF
TGTGCCAGCCGCCAGGAGCGGGAGGGCCCGGAGACCCAGTACTTC
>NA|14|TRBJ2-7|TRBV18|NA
CASSPRGADYEQYF
TGTGCCAGCTCACCACGGGGGGCAGACTACGAGCAGTACTTC
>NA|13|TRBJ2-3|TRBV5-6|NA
CASSPLEADTQYF
TGTGCCAGCAGCCCACTAGAAGCAGATACGCAGTATTTT
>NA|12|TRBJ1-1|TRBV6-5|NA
CASRPAWGMGFF
TGTGCCAGCAGACCCGCCTGGGGGATGGGTTTCTTT
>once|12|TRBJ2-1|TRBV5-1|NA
CASSLEAREQFF
TGCGCCAGCAGCTTGGAAGCGCGGGAGCAGTTCTTC
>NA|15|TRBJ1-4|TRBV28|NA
CASSSGQPGDEKLFF
TGTGCCAGCAGTTCTGGACAACCCGGGGATGAAAAACTGTTTTTT
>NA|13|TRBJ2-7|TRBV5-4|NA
CASSSSQSGALYF
TGTGCCAGCAGCTCTAGTCAGTCAGGGGCCCTGTACTTC
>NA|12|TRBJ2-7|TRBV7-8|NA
CASSLTGYEQYF
TGTGCCAGCAGCTTAACGGGTTACGAGCAGTACTTC
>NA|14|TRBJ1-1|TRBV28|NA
CASSFTGRNTEAFF
TGTGCCAGCAGTTTTACCGGCAGAAACACTGAAGCTTTCTTT
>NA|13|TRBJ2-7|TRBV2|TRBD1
CASSGTGYYEQYF
TGTGCCAGCAGCGGGACAGGGTACTACGAGCAGTACTTC
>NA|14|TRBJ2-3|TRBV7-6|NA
CASSFRTQGDTQYF
TGTGCCAGCAGCTTTCGTACCCAGGGGGATACGCAGTATTTT
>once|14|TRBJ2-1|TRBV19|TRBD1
CASSSLGQAGEQFF
TGTGCCAGTAGTTCCCTCGGACAGGCTGGGGAGCAGTTCTTC
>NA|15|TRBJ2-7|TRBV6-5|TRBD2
CASSTPSGSGYEQYF
TGTGCCAGCAGTACCCCTAGCGGGAGTGGGTACGAGCAGTACTTC
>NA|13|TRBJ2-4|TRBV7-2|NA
CASSLDADPTLYF
TGTGCCAGCAGCTTAGACGCGGACCCAACGCTATACTTC
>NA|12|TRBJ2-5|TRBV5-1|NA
CASGTGQETQYF
TGCGCCAGTGGGACGGGACAAGAGACCCAGTACTTC
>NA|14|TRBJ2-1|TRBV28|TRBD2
CASRPGLAPNEQFF
TGTGCCAGCCGCCCGGGACTAGCGCCTAATGAGCAGTTCTTC
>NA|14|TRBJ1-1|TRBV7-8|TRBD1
CASGQRQGNTEAFF
TGTGCCAGCGGCCAGCGACAGGGGAACACTGAAGCTTTCTTT
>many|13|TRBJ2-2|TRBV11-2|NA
CASSFRDPGELFF
TGTGCCAGCAGCTTCAGGGATCCCGGGGAGCTGTTTTTT
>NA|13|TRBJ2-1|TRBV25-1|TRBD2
CASGLAGDNEQFF
TGTGCCAGTGGACTAGCGGGCGACAATGAGCAGTTCTTC
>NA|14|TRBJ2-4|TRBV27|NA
CASRDSSDKNIQYF
TGTGCCAGCCGAGACAGTTCGGACAAAAACATTCAGTACTTC
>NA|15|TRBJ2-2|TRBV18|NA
CASSPLAPNTGELFF
TGTGCCAGCTCACCGCTAGCGCCGAACACCGGGGAGCTGTTTTTT
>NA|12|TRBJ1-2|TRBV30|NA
CANRENSYGYTF
TGTGCCAACAGGGAAAATAGCTATGGCTACACCTTC
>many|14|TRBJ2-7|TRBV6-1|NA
CASKPAAGSYEQYF
TGTGCCAGCAAACCCGCGGCAGGTAGCTACGAGCAGTACTTC
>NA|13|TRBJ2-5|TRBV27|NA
CASSLLFGETQYF
TGTGCCAGCAGTTTATTGTTCGGGGAGACCCAGTACTTC
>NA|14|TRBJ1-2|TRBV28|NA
CASSLPDHNYGYTF
TGTGCCAGCAGTTTACCGGACCATAACTATGGCTACACCTTC
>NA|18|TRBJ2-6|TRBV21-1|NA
CASSKALSRSSGANVLTF
TGTGCCAGCAGCAAAGCGCTCAGCCGGAGCTCTGGGGCCAACGTCCTGACTTTC